Following are 6 T cell receptor beta chains from one sample sequenced in a study of T cells in Graves' hyperthyroidism and ophthalmopathy. Authors of the study amplified TCR beta CDR3 regions from RNA transcripts. The HTBI primer set drove a first-round RT-PCR of the TCR CDR3. TCRdb itself ran the multiplex PCR reads through MiXCR, one entry per CDR3 protein. The sample contains hundreds of thousands of distinct CDR3 sequences, around 16% of which appear only once. Material: blood. These receptors were taken from a woman under 30 with Graves' hyperthyroidism.

The J gene is TRBJ2-1, the V gene TRBV19; D gene unclear. Germline V CDR1 and CDR2: LNHDA, SQIVND (reference sequence). This CDR3 region has 13 residues. V lost 3 bases and J 2 bases, leaving 5 bases between the germline ends. The CDR3 loop is CASSMVAYNEQFF. The CDR3, as DNA: TGTGCCAGTAGTATGGTAGCCTACAATGAGCAGTTCTTC.

V is TRBV5-1 and J is TRBJ2-2, with 12 positions matching TRBD1. The CDR3 has 16 amino acids. The junction had 7 bases not matched to a gene; V was cut back by 4 bases and J by 6 bases. Germline V lookup: CDR1 SGHRS, CDR2 YFSETQ. CDR3 coding DNA: TGCGCCAGCAGCCGCCGGGGACAGGGGGCGTCCGGGGAGCTGTTTTTT. Encoded protein: CASSRRGQGASGELFF.

CDR3 DNA sequence: TGTGCCAGCAGCTCCGAGCGGGGGGGCGGCACCGGGGAGCTGTTTTTT. Amino acid sequence: CASSSERGGGTGELFF. The V gene is TRBV7-2, the J gene TRBJ2-2; TRBD2 matches at 10 bases. V was pared by 4 bases and J by 4 bases, with 6 bases of the junction left unmatched. Germline values: CDR1 SGHTA, CDR2 FQGNSA. CDR3 length equals 16 residues.

The chain uses TRBV10-2 and TRBJ2-1; 9 bases align to TRBD2. Germline CDR1 reads WSHSY; CDR2 reads SAAADI. V shed 3 bases, J shed 8 bases, and the junction held 14 bases outside the gene matches. This CDR3 comprises 17 residues. CDR3 in amino acids: CASSEGSGRSVNHEQFF. The CDR3 DNA is TGCGCCAGCAGTGAAGGTAGCGGGAGATCAGTGAATCATGAGCAGTTCTTC.

As regards this clonotype: A clone one base away is much larger, so this may be a read error. The CDR3 end shows no conserved phenylalanine or tryptophan, and so a read error is likely. J is TRBJ1-2 and V is TRBV5-1; D not certain. The CDR3 is made up of 15 amino acids. CDR1 and CDR2 from the germline V gene are SGHRS and YFSETQ. The V and J ends lost 0 bases and 4 bases respectively, with 13 bases between them. In nucleotides, the CDR3 is TGCGCCAGCAGCTTGGATAGGGCAGGTTCCTATGGCTACACCCTC. The encoded protein is CASSLDRAGSYGYTL.

This clonotype was counted at least ten times. The J gene is TRBJ2-1, the V gene TRBV5-8, with TRBD1 matching over 10 bases. This CDR3 comprises 16 residues. Germline CDR1 reads SGHTS; CDR2 reads YDEGEE. J gave up 9 bases and V 4 bases, and 13 bases lay outside the gene matches. CDR3 in amino acids: CASSLTGTGELSEQFF. The DNA of the CDR3 is TGTGCCAGCAGCCTGACCGGGACAGGGGAGCTTAGTGAGCAGTTCTTC. Supplemented by reference TRBV5-8 and TRBJ2-1, the full variable domain reads EAGVTQSPTHLIKTRGQQATLRCSPISGHTSVYWYQQALGLGLQFLLWYDEGEERNRGNFPPRFSGRQFPNYSSELNVNALELEDSALYLCASSLTGTGELSEQFFGPGTRLTVL.